Each of the 21 T cell receptor beta chains below was sequenced from the same sample in a study of blood T cells in healthy people across ages. Primed by a sample-barcoded 5' primer and a J-beta primer mix, a second PCR proceeded for about 6 to 11 cycles. TCRdb recomputed calls from the 5' RACE reads with MiXCR, one row per CDR3 protein. The table has about 800,000 distinct CDR3 sequences, just under 25% seen once. These data were likewise used in another study, on T cells of mothers and their children.

The source material was blood. The receptors originated from a boy aged 5-17 years in good health.

V is TRBV6-2 or TRBV6-3 and J is TRBJ2-5; maybe TRBD2 (6 bases). The CDR3 is 12 residues long. The germline V and J ends were trimmed by 2 bases and 5 bases, with 6 bases remaining between them. The germline CDR1 and CDR2 sequences are MNHEY and SVGEGT. CDR3 loop: CASSYAGETQYF. DNA for the CDR3: TGTGCCAGCAGTTACGCGGGGGAGACCCAGTACTTC.

The chain recombines TRBV9 with TRBJ2-1; 10 nucleotides align to TRBD2. V lost 1 base to trimming and J lost 15 bases; unmatched junction nucleotides: 4. The CDR3 is made up of 12 amino acids. Germline CDR1 SGDLS, CDR2 YYNGEE. The CDR3 is CASSVLAGALFF. The CDR3, as DNA: TGTGCCAGCAGCGTACTAGCGGGGGCCCTGTTCTTC.

The J gene is TRBJ2-1, the V gene TRBV20-1, with a tentative D call TRBD2 (6 bases). There are 12 residues in the CDR3. V shed 3 bases and J shed 9 bases, with 12 bases lying between them. The germline V gene has CDR1 DFQATT and CDR2 SNEGSKA (reference sequence). Here the CDR3 DNA reads TGCAGTGCTAGTCTCGGGAGTACTGAGCAGTTCTTC. Translated: CSASLGSTEQFF.

The genes are TRBV7-2 and TRBJ2-7; D is possibly TRBD1 (5 bases). Trimming removed 3 bases at V and 0 bases at J, with 15 bases between. CDR3 length: 16 residues. Per germline, CDR1 SGHTA and CDR2 FQGNSA. The CDR3 here is CASSFSMGLPSYEQYF. The DNA of the CDR3 is TGTGCCAGCAGCTTTTCCATGGGGCTTCCCTCCTACGAGCAGTACTTC.

This clonotype was found a few times. This chain uses TRBV27 with TRBJ2-7; 10 bases match TRBD2. Per germline, CDR1 MNHEY and CDR2 SMNVEV (reference sequence). J lost 1 base, V lost 3 bases, and 3 bases had no gene match. The CDR3 extends over 15 amino acids. CDR3 region: CASSFETSGSYEQYF. The CDR3 coding sequence is TGTGCCAGCAGTTTTGAGACTAGCGGGTCCTACGAGCAGTACTTC.

This chain uses TRBV7-2 with TRBJ1-2; D may be TRBD1 (5 bases). Per the germline V gene, CDR1 is SGHTA and CDR2 is FQGNSA. This CDR3 is built from 15 residues. Trimming stripped 5 bases from V and 2 bases from J, with 15 bases between. The CDR3 spells CASSGNGTANYGYTF. The CDR3, as DNA: TGTGCCAGCAGCGGGAACGGGACGGCGAACTATGGCTACACCTTC.

A few counts support this clonotype. The chain couples TRBV10-3 to TRBJ2-5; D unclear. The better agreement between TRBJ2-7 and the DNA end casts doubt on the J call. The germline V gene encodes CDR1 ENHRY and CDR2 SYGVKD. The CDR3 contains 13 residues. The CDR3 DNA is TGTGCCATCAGTGAGGGATCCAACTACGAGCAGTACTTC. Amino acid sequence: CAISEGSNYEQYF.

This sequence joins TRBV7-9 and TRBJ2-1; D not certain. The J call is uncertain, as TRBJ2-5 better fits the DNA end. CDR3 length equals 15 residues. Germline CDR1 SEHNR, CDR2 FQNEAQ (reference sequence). The CDR3 coding sequence is TGTGCCAGCAGCTTAGGAGACGGAGCCCAAGAGACCCAGTACTTC. This encodes CASSLGDGAQETQYF.

The chain links TRBV7-2 to TRBJ2-1; 12 bases match TRBD2. In germline, CDR1 is SGHTA, CDR2 FQGNSA. V shed 1 base, J shed 14 bases, and the junction held 12 bases outside the gene matches. The CDR3 is 16 residues long. CDR3 loop: CASSLDPSGRAPREFF. The CDR3 nucleotides are TGTGCCAGCAGCTTAGACCCTAGCGGGAGGGCCCCCCGGGAGTTCTTC.

In DNA form, the CDR3 reads TGTGCCAGCAGCTTAGGTCTGGGGAGCTCCTACAATGAGCAGTTCTTC. Its protein product is CASSLGLGSSYNEQFF. This sequence joins TRBV7-9 and TRBJ2-1, with TRBD2 as a possible D gene (5 bases). Per the germline V gene, CDR1 is SEHNR and CDR2 is FQNEAQ (reference sequence). The CDR3 loop spans 16 amino acids. V lost 1 base to trimming and J lost 0 bases, with 10 bases between them. Full variable domain (remainder filled in from reference TRBV7-9 and TRBJ2-1): DTGVSQNPRHKITKRGQNVTFRCDPISEHNRLYWYRQTLGQGPEFLTYFQNEAQLEKSRLLSDRFSAERPKGSFSTLEIQRTEQGDSAMYLCASSLGLGSSYNEQFFGPGTRLTVL.

CDR3 nucleotides: TGCAGCGTTGCGCTATTAAGGACGGTTCAAGAGACCCAGTACTTC. Translated, it gives CSVALLRTVQETQYF. The chain employs TRBV29-1 and TRBJ2-5; the D is unclear. This CDR3 has 15 amino acids. Germline values: CDR1 SQVTM, CDR2 ANQGSEA. Trimming shortened V by 4 bases and J by 2 bases, and 17 bases separated the two germline ends.

On this clonotype itself: Compared with germline, one end of the junction differs, possibly owing to a read error. The chain employs TRBV28 and TRBJ1-4; D unresolved. The CDR3 is 14 amino acids. Germline CDR1 reads MDHEN; CDR2 reads SYDVKM. In DNA form, the CDR3 reads TGTGCCAGTAGTTTGCGGTCCGTGGATGAAAAACTGTTTTTT. Translated: CASSLRSVDEKLFF.

The chain links TRBV6-2 or TRBV6-3 to TRBJ2-5; 11 bases line up with TRBD2. This CDR3 comprises 18 residues. Germline CDR1 MNHEY, CDR2 SVGEGT. Germline trimming cut 4 bases from V and 3 bases from J; bases unmatched to any gene: 13. The CDR3 sequence: CASSLALAGGPFKETQYF. In DNA form, the CDR3 reads TGTGCCAGCAGTTTGGCCCTAGCGGGGGGACCATTTAAAGAGACCCAGTACTTC.

The chain links TRBV3-1 to TRBJ1-6; 9 nucleotides line up with TRBD1. Germline CDR1 LGHDT, CDR2 YNNKEL (reference sequence). V gave up 1 base and J gave up 5 bases; unmatched junction bases: 0. This CDR3 spans 15 amino acids. The CDR3: CASSQGDRDNSPLHF. CDR3 sequence (DNA): TGTGCCAGCAGCCAAGGGGACAGGGATAATTCACCCCTCCACTTT.

The genes are TRBV20-1 and TRBJ1-2; D gene ambiguous. Germline V gene data show CDR1 as DFQATT and CDR2 as SNEGSKA (reference sequence). This CDR3 contains 11 residues. Trimming took 5 bases from V and 5 from J, leaving 9 bases between them. For the CDR3, the DNA is TGCAGTGCTCGTTTGGTTTATGGCTACACCTTC. This encodes CSARLVYGYTF.

This clonotype was observed a few times. V usage is TRBV10-3 and J usage is TRBJ2-5, with 7 bases fitting TRBD1. CDR1 is ENHRY and CDR2 is SYGVKD in the germline V gene. Trimming removed 4 bases from V and 2 bases from J; junction bases left unmatched: 1. The CDR3 is 13 residues long. CDR3 in amino acids: CAISGGQQETQYF. The CDR3 region has the DNA TGTGCCATCAGTGGGGGACAGCAAGAGACCCAGTACTTC.

The rearrangement uses TRBV9 and TRBJ2-2; the D gene is possibly TRBD2 (5 bases). Germline CDR1 is SGDLS and CDR2 is YYNGEE. V was cut by 3 bases and J by 8 bases, with 14 bases left in between. The CDR3 extends over 14 amino acids. In DNA, the CDR3 is TGTGCCAGCAGCGCGCGGACTGCTGGGGGGGAGCTGTTTTTT. Translating gives CASSARTAGGELFF.

This chain links TRBV28 with TRBJ1-5; D unclear. The V and J ends lost 3 bases and 3 bases respectively, with 12 bases between them. CDR3 size: 15 residues. The germline CDR1 and CDR2 sequences are MDHEN and SYDVKM. CDR3 residues: CASSFRQAHNQPQHF. The CDR3 DNA sequence: TGTGCCAGCAGTTTTAGGCAGGCCCACAATCAGCCCCAGCATTTT.

This clonotype was seen a few times. The chain carries TRBV7-9 and TRBJ1-3; D might be TRBD1 (6 bases). The CDR3 extends over 17 amino acids. Germline CDR1 SEHNR, CDR2 FQNEAQ (reference sequence). The V gene lost 5 bases and the J gene lost 0 bases, with 17 bases spanning the gap. This CDR3 is CASSPTGTDSSGNTIYF. The CDR3 region has the DNA TGTGCCAGCAGCCCAACTGGGACGGACAGCTCTGGAAACACCATATATTTT.

This clonotype appeared a few times. The CDR3 DNA follows: TGTGCCATCAGTGAAGACAACACCGGGGAGCTGTTTTTT. Translating gives CAISEDNTGELFF. This chain links TRBV10-3 with TRBJ2-2; no reliable D call. The ends were cut back, 3 bases at V and 2 bases at J, with 4 bases in the middle. Looked up from germline, CDR1 is ENHRY and CDR2 is SYGVKD. CDR3 size: 13 residues.

This rearrangement joins TRBV7-2 to TRBJ1-2; perhaps TRBD1 as D (5 bases). The V end lost 2 bases, the J end lost 6 bases, and 16 bases lay between the germline ends. The germline CDR1 and CDR2 sequences are SGHTA and FQGNSA. This CDR3 is built from 15 residues. The CDR3 region has the DNA TGTGCCAGCAGCTTAAGCCAGACAGAAGGAAATGGCTACACCTTC. Its protein product is CASSLSQTEGNGYTF.